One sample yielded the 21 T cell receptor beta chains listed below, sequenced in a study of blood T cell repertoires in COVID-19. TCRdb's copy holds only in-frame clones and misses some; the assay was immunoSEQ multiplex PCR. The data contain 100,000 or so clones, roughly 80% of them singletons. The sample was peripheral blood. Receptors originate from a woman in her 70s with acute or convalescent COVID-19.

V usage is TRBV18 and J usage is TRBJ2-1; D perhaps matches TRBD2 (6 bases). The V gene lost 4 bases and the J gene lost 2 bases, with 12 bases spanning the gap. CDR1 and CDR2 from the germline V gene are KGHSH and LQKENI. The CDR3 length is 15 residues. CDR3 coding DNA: TGTGCCAGCTCACAAAGCACTAGCCCCTACAATGAGCAGTTCTTC. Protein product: CASSQSTSPYNEQFF.

CDR3 DNA sequence: TGTGCCAGCAGCCAAGAACGGACCGAGCAGGTCCCAGGGTTCGACGAGCAGTACTTC. It translates to CASSQERTEQVPGFDEQYF. V is TRBV3-1 (or the pseudogene TRBV3-2) and J is TRBJ2-7; D is perhaps TRBD1 (5 bases). Trimming removed 0 bases at V and 5 bases at J, with 26 bases between. The germline CDR1 and CDR2 sequences are LGHDT and YNNKEL (reference sequence). This CDR3 spans 19 amino acids.

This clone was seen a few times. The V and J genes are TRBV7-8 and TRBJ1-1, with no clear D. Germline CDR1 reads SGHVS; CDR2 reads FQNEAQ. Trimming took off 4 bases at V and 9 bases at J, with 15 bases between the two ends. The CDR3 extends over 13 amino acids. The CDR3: CASSWAGDEKAFF. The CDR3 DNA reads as TGTGCCAGCAGCTGGGCGGGTGATGAGAAAGCTTTCTTT.

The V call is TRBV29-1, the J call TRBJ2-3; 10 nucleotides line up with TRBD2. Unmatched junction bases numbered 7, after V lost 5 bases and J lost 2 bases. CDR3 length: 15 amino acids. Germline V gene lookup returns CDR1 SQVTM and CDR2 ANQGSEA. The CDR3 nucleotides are TGCAGCGTTCATGGGACTAGCGAGAACACAGATACGCAGTATTTT. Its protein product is CSVHGTSENTDTQYF.

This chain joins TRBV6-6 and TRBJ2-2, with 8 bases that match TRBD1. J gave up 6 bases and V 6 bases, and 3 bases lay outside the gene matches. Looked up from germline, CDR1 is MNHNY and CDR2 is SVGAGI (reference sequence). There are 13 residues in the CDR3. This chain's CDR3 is CASRLQGAGELFF. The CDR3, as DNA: TGTGCCAGCAGATTACAGGGGGCCGGGGAGCTGTTTTTT.

The CDR3, as DNA: TGTGCCAGCAGCGTAGGGACTAGCGGGGGGCCCTTTTACAATGAGCAGTTCTTC. Residues: CASSVGTSGGPFYNEQFF. The chain joins TRBV9 to TRBJ2-1, with TRBD2 matching 14 bases. The germline V gene has CDR1 SGDLS and CDR2 YYNGEE. The CDR3 extends over 18 amino acids. The ends lost 0 bases at V and 4 bases at J; junction bases unmatched: 6.

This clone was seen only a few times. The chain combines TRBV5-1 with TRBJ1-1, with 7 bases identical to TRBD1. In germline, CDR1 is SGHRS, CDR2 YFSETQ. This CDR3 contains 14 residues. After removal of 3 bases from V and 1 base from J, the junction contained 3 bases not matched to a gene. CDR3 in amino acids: CASSSGTENTEAFF. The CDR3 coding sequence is TGCGCCAGCAGCTCCGGGACAGAGAACACTGAAGCTTTCTTT.

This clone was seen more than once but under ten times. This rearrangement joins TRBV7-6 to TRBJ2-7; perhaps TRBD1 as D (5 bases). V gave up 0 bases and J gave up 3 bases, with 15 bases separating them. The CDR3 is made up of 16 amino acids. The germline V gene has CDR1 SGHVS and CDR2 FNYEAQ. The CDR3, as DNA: TGTGCCAGCAGCTTAGCTGACGACAGTTTCTTCTACGAGCAGTACTTC. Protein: CASSLADDSFFYEQYF.

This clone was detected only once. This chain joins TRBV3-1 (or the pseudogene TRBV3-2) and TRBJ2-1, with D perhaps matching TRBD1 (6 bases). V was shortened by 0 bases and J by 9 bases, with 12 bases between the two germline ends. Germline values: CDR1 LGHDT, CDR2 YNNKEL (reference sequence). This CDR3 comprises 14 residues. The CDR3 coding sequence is TGTGCCAGCAGCCAAGAAGGGCTAGGGGGTGAGCAGTTCTTC. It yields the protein CASSQEGLGGEQFF.

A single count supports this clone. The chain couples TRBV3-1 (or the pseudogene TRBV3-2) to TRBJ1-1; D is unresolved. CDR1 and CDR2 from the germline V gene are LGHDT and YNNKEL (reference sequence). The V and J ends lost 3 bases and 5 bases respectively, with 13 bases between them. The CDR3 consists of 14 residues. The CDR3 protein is CASSQYNYRTEAFF. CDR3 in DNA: TGTGCCAGCAGCCAGTATAACTATCGGACTGAAGCTTTCTTT.

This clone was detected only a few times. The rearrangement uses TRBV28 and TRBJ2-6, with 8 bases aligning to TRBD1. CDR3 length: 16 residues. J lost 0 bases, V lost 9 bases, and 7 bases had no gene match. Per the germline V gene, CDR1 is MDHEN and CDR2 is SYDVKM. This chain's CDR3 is CARGTGHYSGANVLTF. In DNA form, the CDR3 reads TGTGCCAGAGGGACAGGTCACTACTCTGGGGCCAACGTCCTGACTTTC.

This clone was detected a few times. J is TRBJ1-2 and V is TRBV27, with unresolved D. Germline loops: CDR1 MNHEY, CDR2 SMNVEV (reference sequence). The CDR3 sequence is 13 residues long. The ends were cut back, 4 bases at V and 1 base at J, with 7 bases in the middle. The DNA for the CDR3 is TGTGCCAGCAGTTCCGGGGATAACTATGGCTACACCTTC. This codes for CASSSGDNYGYTF.

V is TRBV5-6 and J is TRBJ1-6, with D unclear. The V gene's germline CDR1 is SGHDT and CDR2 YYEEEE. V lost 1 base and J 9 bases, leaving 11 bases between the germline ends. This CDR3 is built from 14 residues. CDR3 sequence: CASSLLVAGSPLHF. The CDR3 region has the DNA TGTGCCAGCAGCTTGTTAGTCGCAGGTTCACCCCTCCACTTT.

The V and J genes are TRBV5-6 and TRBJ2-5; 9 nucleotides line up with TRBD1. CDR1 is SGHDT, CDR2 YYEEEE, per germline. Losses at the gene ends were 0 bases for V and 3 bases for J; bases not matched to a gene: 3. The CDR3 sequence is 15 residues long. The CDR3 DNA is TGTGCCAGCAGCTTGGGACAGGGGGTGAAAGAGACCCAGTACTTC. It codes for CASSLGQGVKETQYF.

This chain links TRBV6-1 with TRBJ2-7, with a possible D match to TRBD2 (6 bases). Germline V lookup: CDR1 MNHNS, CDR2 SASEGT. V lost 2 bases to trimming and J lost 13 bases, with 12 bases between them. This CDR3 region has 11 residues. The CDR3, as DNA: TGTGCCAGCAGTGAATTACCCGGGACTTACTTC. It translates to CASSELPGTYF.

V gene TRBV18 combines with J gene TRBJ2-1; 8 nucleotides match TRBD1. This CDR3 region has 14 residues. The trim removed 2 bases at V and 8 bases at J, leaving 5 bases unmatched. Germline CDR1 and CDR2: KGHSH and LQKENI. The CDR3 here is CASSPGTGADEQFF. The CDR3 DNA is TGTGCCAGCTCACCAGGGACAGGTGCAGATGAGCAGTTCTTC.

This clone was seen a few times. CDR3 sequence: CASSFNSDRANEKLFF. The CDR3 coding sequence is TGCGCCAGCAGCTTCAATTCCGACAGGGCGAATGAAAAACTGTTTTTT. The chain is built from TRBV5-1 and TRBJ1-4, with TRBD1 matching over 7 bases. Trimming cost V 2 bases and J 5 bases; bases outside gene matches: 9. Per the germline V gene, CDR1 is SGHRS and CDR2 is YFSETQ. This CDR3 is 16 amino acids long.

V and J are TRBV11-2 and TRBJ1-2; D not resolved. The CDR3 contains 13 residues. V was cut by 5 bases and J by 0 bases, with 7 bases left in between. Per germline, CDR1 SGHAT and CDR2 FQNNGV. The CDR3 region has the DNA TGTGCCAGCAGCAGCACAGCTAACTATGGCTACACCTTC. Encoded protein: CASSSTANYGYTF.

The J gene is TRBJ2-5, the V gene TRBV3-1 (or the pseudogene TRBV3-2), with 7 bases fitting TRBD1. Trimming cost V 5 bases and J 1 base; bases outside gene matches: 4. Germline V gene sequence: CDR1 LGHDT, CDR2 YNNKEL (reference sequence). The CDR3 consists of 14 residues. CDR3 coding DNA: TGTGCCAGCAGCACCCGACAGGGCCAAGAGACCCAGTACTTC. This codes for CASSTRQGQETQYF.

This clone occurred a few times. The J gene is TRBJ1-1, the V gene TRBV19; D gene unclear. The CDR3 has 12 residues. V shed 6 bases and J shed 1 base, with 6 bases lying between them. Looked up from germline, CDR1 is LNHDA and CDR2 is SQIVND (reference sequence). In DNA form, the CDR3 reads TGTGCCAGTAGACACAGGAACACTGAAGCTTTCTTT. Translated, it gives CASRHRNTEAFF.

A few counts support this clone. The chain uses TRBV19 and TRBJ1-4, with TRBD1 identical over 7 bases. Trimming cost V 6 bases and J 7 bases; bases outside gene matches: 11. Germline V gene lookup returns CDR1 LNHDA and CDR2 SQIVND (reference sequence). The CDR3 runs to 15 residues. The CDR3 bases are TGTGCCAGTAGGGACCGGAGGGGGCCTGGTGAAAAACTGTTTTTT. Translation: CASRDRRGPGEKLFF. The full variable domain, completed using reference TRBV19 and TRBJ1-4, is DGGITQSPKYLFRKEGQNVTLSCEQNLNHDAMYWYRQDPGQGLRLIYYSQIVNDFQKGDIAEGYSVSREKKESFPLTVTSAQKNPTAFYLCASRDRRGPGEKLFFGSGTQLSVL.